This T cell receptor (beta chain) was sequenced during a study of OX40 agonist ivuxolimab in advanced cancers. Clones were sequenced by immunoSEQ multiplex PCR, and TCRdb holds only the in-frame ones, with some missing. The table records approximately 90,000 clones, around nine tenths of them present only once. The CDR3 has 14 residues. V gave up 4 bases and J gave up 0 bases; unmatched junction bases: 4. Germline CDR1 SGHRS, CDR2 YFSETQ. The sequenced sample was CD4+ or CD8+ T cells sorted from blood, obtained in a trial of the OX40 agonist ivuxolimab. V gene TRBV5-1 combines with J gene TRBJ2-7, with 7 positions matching TRBD1. The sequence was collected from an adult with an advanced solid tumor such as melanoma, head and neck, liver or kidney cancer. The CDR3 DNA is TGCGCCAGCAGCCTAGACAGGGACTCCTACGAGCAGTACTTC. Translation: CASSLDRDSYEQYF. The variable domain in full, with the rest retrieved from reference TRBV5-1 and TRBJ2-7, is KAGVTQTPRYLIKTRGQQVTLSCSPISGHRSVSWYQQTPGQGLQFLFEYFSETQRNKGNFPGRFSGRQFSNSRSEMNVSTLELGDSALYLCASSLDRDSYEQYFGPGTRLTVT.